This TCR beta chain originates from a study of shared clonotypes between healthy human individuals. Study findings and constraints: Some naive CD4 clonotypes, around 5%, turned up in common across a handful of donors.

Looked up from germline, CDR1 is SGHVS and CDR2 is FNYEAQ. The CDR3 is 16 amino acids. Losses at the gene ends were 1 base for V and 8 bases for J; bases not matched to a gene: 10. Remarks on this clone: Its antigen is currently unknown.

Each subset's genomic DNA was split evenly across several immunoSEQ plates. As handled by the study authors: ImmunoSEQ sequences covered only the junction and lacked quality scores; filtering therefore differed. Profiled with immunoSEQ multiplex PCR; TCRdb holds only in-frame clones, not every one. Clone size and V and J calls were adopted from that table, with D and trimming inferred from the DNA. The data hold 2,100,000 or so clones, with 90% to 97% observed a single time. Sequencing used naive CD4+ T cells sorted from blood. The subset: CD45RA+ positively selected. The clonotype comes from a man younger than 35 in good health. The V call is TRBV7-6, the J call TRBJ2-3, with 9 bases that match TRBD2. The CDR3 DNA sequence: TGTGCCAGCAGCTTAGGGGGAGCGGGAGGTTTAGGTACGCAGTATTTT. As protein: CASSLGGAGGLGTQYF.